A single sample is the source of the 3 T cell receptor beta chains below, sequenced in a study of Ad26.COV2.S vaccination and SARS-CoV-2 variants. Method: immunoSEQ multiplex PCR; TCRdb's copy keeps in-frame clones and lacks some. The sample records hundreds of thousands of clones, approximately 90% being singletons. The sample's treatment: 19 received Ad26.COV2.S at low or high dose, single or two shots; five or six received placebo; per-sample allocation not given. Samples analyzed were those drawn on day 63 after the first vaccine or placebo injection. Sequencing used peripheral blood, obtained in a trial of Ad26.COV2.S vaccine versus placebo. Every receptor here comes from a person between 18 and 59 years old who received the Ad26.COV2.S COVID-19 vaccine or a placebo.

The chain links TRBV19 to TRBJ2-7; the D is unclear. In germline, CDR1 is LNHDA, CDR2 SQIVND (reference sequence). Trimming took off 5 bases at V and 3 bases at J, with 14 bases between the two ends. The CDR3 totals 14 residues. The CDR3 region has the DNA TGTGCCAGTAGTCCCAGCTGGTCAGACTACGAGCAGTACTTC. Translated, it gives CASSPSWSDYEQYF.

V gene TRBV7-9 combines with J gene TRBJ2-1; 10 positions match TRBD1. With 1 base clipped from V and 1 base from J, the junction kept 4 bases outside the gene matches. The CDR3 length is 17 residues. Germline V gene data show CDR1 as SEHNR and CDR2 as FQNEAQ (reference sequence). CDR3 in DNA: TGTGCCAGCAGCTTAGGGGACAGGGGCCGATCCTACAATGAGCAGTTCTTC. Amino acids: CASSLGDRGRSYNEQFF.

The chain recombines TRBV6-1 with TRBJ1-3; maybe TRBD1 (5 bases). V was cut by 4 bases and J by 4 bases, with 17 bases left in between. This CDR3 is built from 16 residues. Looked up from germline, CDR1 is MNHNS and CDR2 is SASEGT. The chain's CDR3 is CASSGTGLGEGNTIYF. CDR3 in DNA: TGTGCCAGCAGTGGGACGGGGCTAGGGGAAGGAAACACCATATATTTT.